This T cell receptor (beta chain) was found in a study of CD8+ T cells in alopecia areata. Study-wide findings and caveats: Lesional scalp, notably in alopecia totalis/universalis, had clonality above that of normal scalp.

Treatment here: oral pan-JAK inhibitor, 5-10 mg twice daily. The investigators collected lesional scalp punch biopsies and peripheral blood from alopecia areata patients. Following RNA extraction, reverse transcription yielded cDNA that acted as the sequencing template. Some clones are missing from TCRdb's copy, which holds only in-frame ones; the method was immunoSEQ multiplex PCR. The table has roughly 220,000 clones, around two fifths seen once. There are 15 residues in the CDR3. Trimming removed 2 bases from V and 4 bases from J; junction bases left unmatched: 9. Germline loops: CDR1 SGHDT, CDR2 YYEEEE. Of note for this clone: Its cognate antigen is unknown.

Source: CD4+ T cells sorted from blood, taken between weeks 30 and 35, from a patient treated with tofacitinib. J is TRBJ2-7 and V is TRBV5-6, with 7 bases matching TRBD1. This receptor was taken from a human donor with alopecia areata. The CDR3 DNA is TGTGCCAGCAGCTTTTTCGGGACAGCGAAATACGAGCAGTACTTC. Protein sequence: CASSFFGTAKYEQYF.